The rows below give T cell receptor beta chains drawn from one sample of a study of T cell responses to AZD1222 COVID-19 vaccine. TCRdb keeps only in-frame clones here, not all; method: immunoSEQ multiplex PCR. The sample consists of roughly 150,000 clones, approximately 90% of them appearing once. Sequencing was performed on peripheral blood, taken 28 days after the second AZD1222 dose. The receptors were sampled from an adult who received the AZD1222 COVID-19 vaccine. The CDR3 runs from the conserved cysteine through the conserved F or W. Fields, in order: CDR3 protein, CDR3 DNA, V gene, J gene, D gene, clone size. D genes are given only for firm matches. For some rows the clone size is stated as once, few or many, or as a class when expanded; others skip it.

CDR3 protein: CASGLGAETQYF; CDR3 DNA: TGTGCTAGTGGCCTCGGGGCAGAGACCCAGTACTTC; V gene: TRBV12-5; J gene: TRBJ2-5; D gene: NA; clone size: NA
CDR3 protein: CATSRDLDREAFF; CDR3 DNA: TGTGCCACCAGCAGAGATTTGGACAGGGAAGCTTTCTTT; V gene: TRBV15; J gene: TRBJ1-1; D gene: TRBD1; clone size: NA
CDR3 protein: CASSQPGQGTYYGYTF; CDR3 DNA: TGCGCCAGCAGTCAACCGGGACAGGGAACGTACTATGGCTACACCTTC; V gene: TRBV23-1; J gene: TRBJ1-2; D gene: TRBD1; clone size: NA
CDR3 protein: CATKSRGLNSYEQYF; CDR3 DNA: TGTGCCACCAAGTCAAGGGGCCTGAACTCCTACGAGCAGTACTTC; V gene: TRBV10-3; J gene: TRBJ2-7; D gene: NA; clone size: NA
CDR3 protein: CAISEILGSRDTQYF; CDR3 DNA: TGTGCCATCAGTGAGATCCTAGGTAGCCGAGATACGCAGTATTTT; V gene: TRBV10-3; J gene: TRBJ2-3; D gene: NA; clone size: once
CDR3 protein: CASSLRTGESPLHF; CDR3 DNA: TGTGCCAGCAGCTTAAGAACAGGGGAATCACCCCTCCACTTT; V gene: TRBV7-2; J gene: TRBJ1-6; D gene: TRBD1; clone size: NA
CDR3 protein: CASSLGLGSSYNEQFF; CDR3 DNA: TGCGCCAGCAGCTTGGGACTAGGGAGCTCCTACAATGAGCAGTTCTTC; V gene: TRBV5-1; J gene: TRBJ2-1; D gene: NA; clone size: NA
CDR3 protein: CASRMPGQGAYEQYF; CDR3 DNA: TGTGCCAGTAGGATGCCGGGACAGGGGGCTTACGAGCAGTACTTC; V gene: TRBV19; J gene: TRBJ2-7; D gene: TRBD1; clone size: NA
CDR3 protein: CASSLGEEGVGVTEAFF; CDR3 DNA: TGTGCCAGCAGCTTAGGTGAAGAAGGGGTTGGAGTAACTGAAGCTTTCTTT; V gene: TRBV11-3; J gene: TRBJ1-1; D gene: NA; clone size: NA
CDR3 protein: CASSVGTGGAFF; CDR3 DNA: TGTGCCAGCAGCGTCGGGACAGGGGGAGCTTTCTTT; V gene: TRBV7-9; J gene: TRBJ1-1; D gene: TRBD1; clone size: once
CDR3 protein: CASSLGGGLSTDTQYF; CDR3 DNA: TGTGCCAGCAGTCTAGGGGGAGGGCTGAGCACAGATACGCAGTATTTT; V gene: TRBV9; J gene: TRBJ2-3; D gene: NA; clone size: NA
CDR3 protein: CASSLSPHQPQHF; CDR3 DNA: TGTGCCAGCAGTTTATCACCGCATCAGCCCCAGCATTTT; V gene: TRBV27; J gene: TRBJ1-5; D gene: NA; clone size: NA
CDR3 protein: CASSFSNSNQPQHF; CDR3 DNA: TGTGCCAGCAGTTTCTCAAATAGCAATCAGCCCCAGCATTTT; V gene: TRBV28; J gene: TRBJ1-5; D gene: NA; clone size: NA
CDR3 protein: CASSTDSVNTEAFF; CDR3 DNA: TGTGCCAGTAGTACGGACAGTGTGAACACTGAAGCTTTCTTT; V gene: TRBV19; J gene: TRBJ1-1; D gene: NA; clone size: NA
CDR3 protein: CASSPDLENYGYTF; CDR3 DNA: TGTGCCAGCTCACCTGACCTGGAAAACTATGGCTACACCTTC; V gene: TRBV18; J gene: TRBJ1-2; D gene: NA; clone size: NA
CDR3 protein: CASSSSGADYNEQFF; CDR3 DNA: TGTGCCAGCAGCTCTAGCGGGGCTGACTACAATGAGCAGTTCTTC; V gene: TRBV27; J gene: TRBJ2-1; D gene: TRBD2; clone size: NA
CDR3 protein: CASSQASSRNTGELFF; CDR3 DNA: TGCGCCAGCAGCCAAGCCTCTAGTCGGAACACCGGGGAGCTGTTTTTT; V gene: TRBV4-3; J gene: TRBJ2-2; D gene: NA; clone size: NA
CDR3 protein: CASGGPSSYNEQFF; CDR3 DNA: TGTGCTTCCGGGGGGCCGAGCTCCTACAATGAGCAGTTCTTC; V gene: TRBV9; J gene: TRBJ2-1; D gene: NA; clone size: NA